In its sample, the clone carrying this TCR beta chain was seen a few times. Its matching antigen is unknown. Amplification used 60 Vbeta primers and 13 Jbeta primers. TCRdb keeps only in-frame clones here, not all; method: immunoSEQ multiplex PCR. The sample contains 150,000 to 200,000 clones, around 80% of which appear only once. The V gene's germline CDR1 is LNHDA and CDR2 SQIVND (reference sequence). Trimming cost V 5 bases and J 4 bases; bases outside gene matches: 4. This CDR3 spans 15 amino acids. The sample is drawn from a study of cytomegalovirus exposure and HLA in healthy donors. Whole-study results and caveats: Using the classifier, cytomegalovirus status was reportedly diagnosed with high specificity and sensitivity. For most subjects, TCR beta sequences were reported to predict HLA-A and HLA-B alleles with accuracy.

Source material: PBMCs. The TCR comes from a female donor in good health and CMV-seronegative. The chain links TRBV19 to TRBJ1-5; 11 nucleotides align to TRBD1. CDR3 coding DNA: TGTGCCAGTAGTCCGGACAGGGGGCCGAATCAGCCCCAGCATTTT. This translates into CASSPDRGPNQPQHF. Supplemented by reference TRBV19 and TRBJ1-5, the full variable domain reads DGGITQSPKYLFRKEGQNVTLSCEQNLNHDAMYWYRQDPGQGLRLIYYSQIVNDFQKGDIAEGYSVSREKKESFPLTVTSAQKNPTAFYLCASSPDRGPNQPQHFGDGTRLSIL.